This T cell receptor beta chain emerged from a study of OX40 agonist ivuxolimab in advanced cancers. About the research overall: Ivuxolimab, an agonistic anti-OX40 (CD134) antibody, was given to patients.

Method: immunoSEQ multiplex PCR; TCRdb's copy keeps in-frame clones and lacks some. Of around 80,000 clones in the sample, 84% were seen once. CDR1 and CDR2 (germline): SQVTM, ANQGSEA. The V gene lost 0 bases and the J gene lost 4 bases, with 12 bases spanning the gap. This CDR3 contains 14 residues. The chain links TRBV29-1 to TRBJ2-5; TRBD1 or TRBD2 may be the D gene (5 bases each). This sequence was found in an adult with an advanced solid tumor such as melanoma, head and neck, liver or kidney cancer. Sequencing was performed on CD4+ or CD8+ T cells sorted from blood, taken in a trial of the OX40 agonist ivuxolimab. In DNA form, the CDR3 reads TGCAGCGTTGAAGATCGAGGGACCAGAGAGACCCAGTACTTC. This codes for CSVEDRGTRETQYF.